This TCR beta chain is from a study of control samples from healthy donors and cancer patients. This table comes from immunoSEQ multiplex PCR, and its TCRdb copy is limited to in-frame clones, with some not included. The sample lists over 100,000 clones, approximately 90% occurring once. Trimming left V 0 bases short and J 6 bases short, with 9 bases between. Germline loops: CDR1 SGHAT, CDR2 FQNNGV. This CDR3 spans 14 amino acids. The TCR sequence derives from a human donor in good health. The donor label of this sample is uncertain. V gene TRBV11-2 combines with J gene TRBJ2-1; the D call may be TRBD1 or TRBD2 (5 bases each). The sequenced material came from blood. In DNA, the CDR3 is TGTGCCAGCAGCTTAGACCCAGGGAGCAATGAGCAGTTCTTC. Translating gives CASSLDPGSNEQFF.